This T cell receptor beta chain derives from a study of T cells in Graves' hyperthyroidism and ophthalmopathy. About the study: Initial diagnosis, before any treatment, was when peripheral blood was collected. General study findings and limits: Classification by a 13 V-J model distinguished ophthalmopathy from stable hyperthyroidism. Most expanded thyroid clonotypes above 0.001 also appeared in blood.

About this clonotype itself: The antigen is undetermined.

There are 15 residues in the CDR3. The germline V gene has CDR1 MGHRA and CDR2 YSYEKL. Trimming took 4 bases from V and 6 from J, leaving 18 bases between them. TCR beta CDR3 sequences were amplified from RNA transcripts. RT-PCR in the first round (using the HTBI primer set) targeted the TCR CDR3. TCRdb analysed the multiplex PCR reads with MiXCR anew, one entry per CDR3 protein. This sample has 500,000 to 700,000 distinct CDR3 sequences, with 16% found just once. The receptor's source is a woman under 30 with Graves' hyperthyroidism. Sequenced sample: blood. This chain links TRBV4-1 with TRBJ1-2, with D maybe TRBD1 (5 bases). Here the CDR3 reads CASSRFADTGDGYTF. The CDR3 coding sequence is TGCGCCAGCAGCCGCTTCGCGGACACCGGTGATGGCTACACCTTC.